The 20 T cell receptor beta chains listed next were all sequenced from one sample in a study of T-cell reconstitution after alpha-beta-depleted transplantation in children. The TCRbeta library was prepared with unique molecular identifiers. TCRdb reprocessed the PCR reads via MiXCR and lists one record per CDR3 protein. The sample lists roughly 610,000 distinct CDR3 sequences, under 12% occurring once. Here the sequenced sample was PBMCs from the stem cell graft donor, taken from the stem cell graft. These receptor sequences come from a human donor who donated a stem cell graft to a child with acute myeloid leukemia.

The chain employs TRBV5-1 and TRBJ1-1, with TRBD1 as a possible D gene (5 bases). V was shortened by 2 bases and J by 2 bases, with 13 bases between the two germline ends. Germline loops: CDR1 SGHRS, CDR2 YFSETQ. The CDR3 loop spans 15 amino acids. The CDR3 reads CASSFLGGDNTEAFF. DNA of the CDR3: TGCGCCAGCAGCTTTTTGGGGGGGGATAACACTGAAGCTTTCTTT.

This clonotype was found many times. The chain carries TRBV12-3 or TRBV12-4 and TRBJ2-3; D call uncertain. There are 12 residues in the CDR3. V was cut by 1 base and J by 6 bases, with 5 bases left in between. This chain's CDR3 is CASSLVVDTQYF. The DNA of the CDR3 is TGTGCCAGCAGTTTAGTGGTGGATACGCAGTATTTT.

The chain recombines TRBV20-1 with TRBJ2-7; 7 nucleotides line up with TRBD2. The germline CDR1 and CDR2 sequences are DFQATT and SNEGSKA (reference sequence). The CDR3 contains 16 residues. J was trimmed by 0 bases and V by 6 bases; bases with no gene match: 14. The CDR3 reads CSAAISRAGTSYEQYF. CDR3 in DNA: TGCAGTGCCGCCATCTCGCGAGCGGGGACCTCCTACGAGCAGTACTTC.

The chain carries TRBV29-1 and TRBJ2-3; 8 bases line up with TRBD2. V dropped 3 bases and J dropped 2; count of bases not matched to a gene: 13. The V gene's germline CDR1 is SQVTM and CDR2 ANQGSEA. This CDR3 has 17 amino acids. The CDR3 bases are TGCAGCGTTGAGTATAGGGTAGCGGGAATCCACACAGATACGCAGTATTTT. Protein: CSVEYRVAGIHTDTQYF.

The chain carries TRBV28 and TRBJ2-5; 12 bases align to TRBD2. Germline-derived CDR1 and CDR2 are MDHEN and SYDVKM. V shed 5 bases and J 5 bases; nucleotides not matched to a gene: 12. The CDR3 contains 17 residues. The CDR3 here is CASSTWTSGIELETQYF. The CDR3 nucleotides are TGTGCCAGCAGTACCTGGACTAGCGGGATTGAGTTGGAGACCCAGTACTTC.

This clonotype was observed at least ten times. The rearrangement uses TRBV19 and TRBJ1-5; D is unclear. Trimming left V 6 bases short and J 7 bases short, with 22 bases between. Germline values: CDR1 LNHDA, CDR2 SQIVND (reference sequence). There are 16 residues in the CDR3. The CDR3 sequence: CASSTLSGRVSQPQHF. CDR3 bases: TGTGCCAGTAGCACCCTTTCGGGGAGGGTAAGCCAGCCCCAGCATTTT.

This clonotype has only a few counts. The CDR3 loop is CASSQVTGYNEQFF. DNA of the CDR3: TGTGCCAGCAGCCAAGTAACCGGCTACAATGAGCAGTTCTTC. This chain connects TRBV3-1 to TRBJ2-1; D is unclear. V was shortened by 1 base and J by 3 bases, with 7 bases between the two germline ends. The CDR3 totals 14 residues. Germline V gene sequence: CDR1 LGHDT, CDR2 YNNKEL (reference sequence).

This clonotype was recorded at least ten times. V is TRBV5-1 and J is TRBJ2-7; 14 nucleotides line up with TRBD2. This CDR3 region has 16 residues. CDR1 and CDR2 (germline): SGHRS, YFSETQ. After removal of 0 bases from V and 1 base from J, the junction contained 0 bases not matched to a gene. The CDR3 bases are TGCGCCAGCAGCTTGGGGACTAGCGGGAGGTCCTACGAGCAGTACTTC. As protein: CASSLGTSGRSYEQYF.

V usage is TRBV7-9 and J usage is TRBJ2-1; TRBD1 agrees at 7 bases. The CDR3 extends over 16 amino acids. Germline trimming cut 3 bases from V and 8 bases from J; bases unmatched to any gene: 13. The germline V gene encodes CDR1 SEHNR and CDR2 FQNEAQ (reference sequence). The CDR3 DNA reads TGTGCCAGCAGCTTCTGGGCGAACAGGGGCACGGATGAGCAGTTCTTC. Its translation: CASSFWANRGTDEQFF.

This clonotype was seen a handful of times. V usage is TRBV12-3 or TRBV12-4 and J usage is TRBJ1-2; 7 bases are a match to TRBD1. V lost 4 bases and J lost 7; bases outside the gene matches: 9. The CDR3 extends over 14 amino acids. In nucleotides, the CDR3 is TGTGCCAGCAGTTCGAGACAGGGTAATACTGGCTACACCTTC. It translates to CASSSRQGNTGYTF.

At least ten counts were recorded for this clonotype. This chain joins TRBV7-9 and TRBJ1-1; no clear D. Between the trimmed V and J ends, which lost 1 base and 6 bases, there was a span of 18 bases. This CDR3 has 16 residues. Germline CDR1 SEHNR, CDR2 FQNEAQ (reference sequence). DNA for the CDR3: TGTGCCAGCAGCTTAGGTACGGACCCCCGTGCAGCTGAAGCTTTCTTT. Translating gives CASSLGTDPRAAEAFF.

This clonotype was seen at least ten times. The chain combines TRBV28 with TRBJ1-3, with a possible D match to TRBD1 (5 bases). V lost 2 bases, J lost 4 bases, and 9 bases lay in between. The CDR3 totals 14 residues. CDR1 is MDHEN, CDR2 SYDVKM, per germline. CDR3 sequence reads: CASSLKGLGNTIYF. CDR3 coding DNA: TGTGCCAGCAGTTTAAAGGGACTAGGAAACACCATATATTTT.

This clonotype showed up just a few times. This chain joins TRBV20-1 and TRBJ1-4; D is undetermined. From germline, CDR1 is DFQATT and CDR2 SNEGSKA (reference sequence). The V end was cut by 5 bases, the J end by 7 bases, with 11 bases between. The length of the CDR3 is 12 residues. The CDR3 spells CSADLRGEKLFF. The CDR3 nucleotides are TGCAGTGCTGACCTTCGAGGTGAAAAACTGTTTTTT.

In its sample, this clonotype was seen a few times. J is TRBJ2-1 and V is TRBV11-1; D is undetermined. CDR1 and CDR2 (germline): SGHAT, FQDESV (reference sequence). Trimming removed 0 bases at V and 9 bases at J, with 9 bases between. CDR3 size: 13 residues. CDR3 amino acids: CASSLAKWGEQFF. The CDR3 region has the DNA TGTGCCAGCAGCTTAGCGAAGTGGGGTGAGCAGTTCTTC.

This clonotype was seen ten or more times. V and J are TRBV2 and TRBJ2-6; no reliable D call. This CDR3 is 12 amino acids long. Germline loops: CDR1 SNHLY, CDR2 FYNNEI. Deletions cut 11 bases from V and 0 bases from J, with 5 bases between. DNA of the CDR3: TGTGCCCTCAGCTCTGGGGCCAACGTCCTGACTTTC. This sequence encodes CALSSGANVLTF.

This clonotype was seen a few times. This chain uses TRBV5-4 with TRBJ1-1; 8 nucleotides align to TRBD1. Per the germline V gene, CDR1 is SGHNT and CDR2 is YYREEE (reference sequence). The V segment lost 4 bases and the J segment 8 bases; nucleotides outside the gene matches: 13. The CDR3 length is 15 residues. The CDR3 spells CASSRRGPLSGEAFF. CDR3 in DNA: TGTGCCAGCAGCCGCAGGGGGCCCCTATCCGGGGAAGCTTTCTTT.

The J gene is TRBJ1-2, the V gene TRBV6-2 or TRBV6-3, with D uncertain. The CDR3 loop spans 14 amino acids. With 0 bases removed from V and 0 bases from J, the gap between germline ends came to 5 bases. Germline V gene lookup returns CDR1 MNHEY and CDR2 SVGEGT. CDR3 in DNA: TGTGCCAGCAGTTACTCAAGGACTAACTATGGCTACACCTTC. Amino acids: CASSYSRTNYGYTF.

The chain uses TRBV28 and TRBJ2-5; perhaps TRBD2 as D (6 bases). The CDR3 runs to 14 residues. The germline gives CDR1 MDHEN, CDR2 SYDVKM. V lost 6 bases and J lost 3, with 14 bases in between. The CDR3 here is CASSGGGIKETQYF. CDR3 bases: TGTGCCAGCAGCGGTGGAGGGATTAAAGAGACCCAGTACTTC.

This clonotype was picked up a small number of times. This rearrangement joins TRBV12-3 or TRBV12-4 to TRBJ2-1; TRBD2 matches 10 bases. V trimming: 3 bases; J trimming: 6 bases; junction bases outside the gene matches: 5. The CDR3 spans 15 residues. CDR3 nucleotides: TGTGCCAGCAGTTTCTTCAGCGGGAGGGCCAATGAGCAGTTCTTC. This encodes CASSFFSGRANEQFF.

The rearrangement uses TRBV6-2 or TRBV6-3 and TRBJ2-3; perhaps TRBD1 as D (6 bases). V lost 0 bases and J lost 4, with 14 bases in between. The CDR3 runs 16 residues. From germline, CDR1 is MNHEY and CDR2 SVGEGT. The CDR3 DNA reads TGTGCCAGCAGTTACTCGAGCCCTAAGGGGGCAGATACGCAGTATTTT. This gives the protein CASSYSSPKGADTQYF.